There are a few counts of the clone carrying this T cell receptor (beta chain). Its antigen is unidentified. These data are taken from a study of cytomegalovirus exposure and HLA in healthy donors. On the study more broadly: Early released data had approximately 86 million unique TCRs, all coming from HLA-typed donors. Of several hundred genotyped donors, 65% to 85% clustered with self-reported Caucasian donors.

Per germline, CDR1 SEHNR and CDR2 FQNEAQ (reference sequence). The CDR3 extends over 15 amino acids. V was clipped by 5 bases and J by 8 bases, with 18 bases between them. Broader study findings: In an earlier analysis, about 90% or about 30%: the productive usage of most TCR beta V segments.

PCR involved 60 Vbeta and 13 Jbeta primers. Sequencing was performed with immunoSEQ multiplex PCR; in TCRdb, only in-frame clones are kept and a portion is missing. The repertoire holds 130,000 or so clones, with about 8.5% as singletons. The rearrangement uses TRBV7-9 and TRBJ1-4; no firm D call. The sequenced material came from PBMCs. The sequence was collected from a man aged 40-49 years in good health and CMV-seronegative. The CDR3 DNA sequence: TGTGCCAGCAGCCCACGGGGAGGTCCGGACGAAAAACTGTTTTTT. Protein: CASSPRGGPDEKLFF.